The 23 T cell receptor beta chains in this list originate from one sample, sequenced in a study of T cells in Graves' hyperthyroidism and ophthalmopathy. There were TCR beta CDR3 regions amplified from RNA transcripts. A first-round RT-PCR of the TCR CDR3 used the HTBI primer set. TCRdb reprocessed the multiplex PCR reads via MiXCR and lists one record per CDR3 protein. The sample lists approximately 530,000 distinct CDR3 sequences; just under 20% were seen once. The sequencing sample was made of blood. The receptors come from a man aged 35-49 years with Graves' ophthalmopathy.

This rearrangement joins TRBV30 to TRBJ2-2, with 12 bases that match TRBD2. This CDR3 region has 18 residues. Germline V lookup: CDR1 GTSNPN, CDR2 SVGIG (reference sequence). V dropped 1 base and J dropped 5; count of bases not matched to a gene: 11. CDR3 region: CAWSGIQTSGRNTGELFF. The CDR3 DNA is TGTGCCTGGAGTGGGATTCAGACTAGCGGGAGAAATACCGGGGAGCTGTTTTTT.

The gene calls are TRBV6-1 and TRBJ2-7; TRBD1 aligns across 9 bases. The CDR3 has 12 amino acids. V shed 6 bases, J shed 5 bases, and the junction held 2 bases outside the gene matches. Germline V gene data show CDR1 as MNHNS and CDR2 as SASEGT. The CDR3 DNA sequence: TGTGCCAGCAGCGACAGGGGGAACGAGCAGTACTTC. Protein sequence: CASSDRGNEQYF.

The rearrangement uses TRBV29-1 and TRBJ1-2; the D is unclear. The CDR3 is 12 amino acids. Per the germline V gene, CDR1 is SQVTM and CDR2 is ANQGSEA. The germline V and J ends were trimmed by 4 bases and 4 bases, with 10 bases remaining between them. The CDR3 here is CSVVRPSYGYTF. The CDR3 coding sequence is TGCAGCGTTGTCCGGCCCTCCTATGGCTACACCTTC.

This clonotype was detected many times. The rearrangement uses TRBV30 and TRBJ2-2; D is undetermined. Germline CDR1 GTSNPN, CDR2 SVGIG (reference sequence). V was trimmed by 3 bases and J by 6 bases, leaving 11 bases between them. This CDR3 is 13 amino acids long. The CDR3 DNA sequence: TGTGCCTGGAGCCATGCAGGAGCCGGGGAGCTGTTTTTT. Protein: CAWSHAGAGELFF.

This clonotype was observed a handful of times. The chain uses TRBV7-8 and TRBJ1-5; D unresolved. The CDR3 totals 13 residues. Germline CDR1 and CDR2: SGHVS and FQNEAQ. V gave up 1 base and J gave up 5 bases, with 6 bases separating them. The CDR3 bases are TGTGCCAGCAGCTTAGGGCCAGATCAGCCCCAGCATTTT. Translation: CASSLGPDQPQHF.

The chain links TRBV27 to TRBJ2-1, with TRBD2 matching 7 bases. The ends lost 1 base at V and 7 bases at J; junction bases unmatched: 16. The CDR3 is made up of 18 amino acids. Germline V gene sequence: CDR1 MNHEY, CDR2 SMNVEV (reference sequence). CDR3 sequence (DNA): TGTGCCAGCAGTTTATGGACGGCGGGAGAAAGGAAGGGAAATGAGCAGTTCTTC. Amino acid sequence: CASSLWTAGERKGNEQFF.

This clonotype was counted only a few times. The J gene is TRBJ2-7, the V gene TRBV6-1, with a weak D call TRBD2 (5 bases). This CDR3 has 11 residues. Trimming pared 6 bases from V and 6 bases from J, leaving 9 bases between. Germline CDR1 reads MNHNS; CDR2 reads SASEGT. The CDR3 coding sequence is TGTGCCAGCAGCGAGGGTACCGAGCAGTACTTC. Its translation is CASSEGTEQYF.

The V and J genes are TRBV9 and TRBJ2-7; D is tentatively TRBD1 or TRBD2 (6 bases each). CDR1 and CDR2 from the germline V gene are SGDLS and YYNGEE. The CDR3 runs to 17 residues. Trimming pared 0 bases from V and 0 bases from J, leaving 16 bases between. The CDR3 DNA sequence: TGTGCCAGCAGCGTAGAGGGGGGCCCGCCTTACTCCTACGAGCAGTACTTC. The encoded protein is CASSVEGGPPYSYEQYF. Together with reference TRBV9 and TRBJ2-7, the CDR3 gives the full variable domain: DSGVTQTPKHLITATGQRVTLRCSPRSGDLSVYWYQQSLDQGLQFLIQYYNGEERAKGNILERFSAQQFPDLHSELNLSSLELGDSALYFCASSVEGGPPYSYEQYFGPGTRLTVT.

The rearrangement uses TRBV29-1 and TRBJ2-7, with 8 bases lining up with TRBD1. The CDR3 is 14 amino acids. V was pared by 4 bases and J by 4 bases, with 9 bases of the junction left unmatched. The germline V gene has CDR1 SQVTM and CDR2 ANQGSEA. CDR3 in amino acids: CSVGGQGLGYEQYF. CDR3 DNA: TGCAGCGTTGGCGGACAGGGACTCGGGTACGAGCAGTACTTC.

This clonotype was counted many times. The rearrangement uses TRBV12-3 or TRBV12-4 and TRBJ1-5; 10 nucleotides match TRBD1. Germline trimming cut 6 bases from V and 5 bases from J; bases unmatched to any gene: 10. This CDR3 comprises 16 residues. CDR3 amino acids: CASSPPGQGRHQPQHF. The CDR3 DNA follows: TGTGCCAGCAGCCCTCCGGGACAGGGGCGTCATCAGCCCCAGCATTTT.

This clonotype was seen at least ten times. The V call is TRBV6-1, the J call TRBJ2-7; TRBD1 matches 10 bases. The junction had 2 bases not matched to a gene; V was cut back by 0 bases and J by 3 bases. CDR3 size: 15 residues. Germline loops: CDR1 MNHNS, CDR2 SASEGT. For the CDR3, the DNA is TGTGCCAGCAGTGAAGCGGGACAGGGGAACTACGAGCAGTACTTC. Translated: CASSEAGQGNYEQYF.

This clonotype has only a few counts. J is TRBJ2-5 and V is TRBV12-3 or TRBV12-4; D ambiguous. The CDR3 sequence is 12 residues long. V was shortened by 10 bases and J by 5 bases, with 14 bases between the two germline ends. The chain's CDR3 is CATTWGGETQYF. As DNA, the CDR3 is TGTGCCACCACTTGGGGTGGGGAGACCCAGTACTTC.

There are a few counts of this clonotype. The chain links TRBV15 to TRBJ2-2; D remains unclear. Germline V gene lookup returns CDR1 LNHNV and CDR2 YYDKDF (reference sequence). This CDR3 spans 12 amino acids. The V and J ends lost 1 base and 6 bases respectively, with 3 bases between them. The DNA for the CDR3 is TGTGCCACCAGCAGAGTGGCCGGGGAGCTGTTTTTT. Amino acids: CATSRVAGELFF.

The table lists this clonotype with a few counts. V usage is TRBV15 and J usage is TRBJ2-7; 10 positions match TRBD2. J gave up 6 bases and V 1 base, and 9 bases lay outside the gene matches. Per germline, CDR1 LNHNV and CDR2 YYDKDF (reference sequence). The CDR3 loop spans 16 amino acids. For the CDR3, the DNA is TGTGCCACCAGCAGAGCACATAGCGGGGGGTATAGCGAGCAGTACTTC. As protein: CATSRAHSGGYSEQYF. Combining the CDR3 with reference TRBV15 and TRBJ2-7 gives the whole variable domain DAMVIQNPRYQVTQFGKPVTLSCSQTLNHNVMYWYQQKSSQAPKLLFHYYDKDFNNEADTPDNFQSRRPNTSFCFLDIRSPGLGDTAMYLCATSRAHSGGYSEQYFGPGTRLTVT.

The rearrangement links TRBV27 to TRBJ2-7; TRBD2 matches at 9 bases. This CDR3 is 16 amino acids long. CDR1 is MNHEY, CDR2 SMNVEV, per germline (reference sequence). V shed 2 bases and J 0 bases; nucleotides not matched to a gene: 5. The CDR3 loop is CASSLKLAGFSYEQYF. CDR3 sequence (DNA): TGTGCCAGCAGTTTAAAACTAGCGGGTTTCTCCTACGAGCAGTACTTC.

This clonotype was seen only a few times. The rearrangement joins TRBV11-2 to TRBJ2-1; no firm D call. The CDR3 loop spans 14 amino acids. Germline V gene sequence: CDR1 SGHAT, CDR2 FQNNGV. V was clipped by 0 bases and J by 8 bases, with 11 bases between them. CDR3 sequence reads: CASSLDYSSHEQFF. The DNA of the CDR3 is TGTGCCAGCAGCTTAGATTATAGCTCCCATGAGCAGTTCTTC.

The rearrangement joins TRBV29-1 to TRBJ2-1, with 11 positions matching TRBD2. The CDR3 has 15 residues. Looked up from germline, CDR1 is SQVTM and CDR2 is ANQGSEA. V gave up 5 bases and J gave up 5 bases; unmatched junction bases: 8. CDR3: CSVFRLAGSNNEQFF. The CDR3 nucleotides read TGCAGCGTTTTTCGACTAGCGGGATCCAACAATGAGCAGTTCTTC.

For this clonotype: This clone may be a read error of a much larger clone one base away. The chain recombines TRBV12-3 or TRBV12-4 with TRBJ2-7; D remains unclear. The CDR3 is 13 residues long. CDR3 region: CASSYDPSYEQCF. The CDR3 nucleotides are TGTGCCAGCAGTTATGACCCCTCCTACGAGCAGTGCTTC.

This clonotype came up many times. The gene calls are TRBV6-1 and TRBJ2-7; 9 bases fit TRBD1. This CDR3 region has 15 residues. The junction had 6 bases not matched to a gene; V was cut back by 4 bases and J by 2 bases. Germline CDR1 is MNHNS and CDR2 is SASEGT. CDR3 DNA sequence: TGTGCCAGCAGTGCCACTCGACAGGGGGCCTACGAGCAGTACTTC. Protein sequence: CASSATRQGAYEQYF.

This clonotype occurred a few times. V and J are TRBV10-1 and TRBJ2-5; 7 bases line up with TRBD1. CDR1 and CDR2 from the germline V gene are WNHNN and SYGVQD (reference sequence). Unmatched junction bases numbered 13, after V lost 10 bases and J lost 5 bases. The CDR3 length is 14 residues. The CDR3 sequence: CATTITSQGETQYF. The CDR3 DNA sequence: TGCGCCACCACGATTACTTCACAGGGGGAGACCCAGTACTTC.

This clonotype was counted many times. V gene TRBV28 combines with J gene TRBJ2-7; 11 nucleotides agree with TRBD2. The CDR3 length is 15 residues. Germline V gene sequence: CDR1 MDHEN, CDR2 SYDVKM. V was clipped by 5 bases and J by 3 bases; unmatched bases: 6. CDR3 loop: CASSELAGEHYEQYF. CDR3 sequence (DNA): TGTGCCAGCAGTGAACTAGCGGGGGAGCACTACGAGCAGTACTTC.

V gene TRBV6-5 combines with J gene TRBJ2-2; 15 bases are shared with TRBD2. V shed 2 bases, J shed 8 bases, and the junction held 9 bases outside the gene matches. CDR3 length: 18 amino acids. Germline CDR1 is MNHEY and CDR2 is SVGAGI. The DNA for the CDR3 is TGTGCCAGCAGTTACCCACCCGGACTAGCGGGGGGGCAAGGGGAGCTGTTTTTT. This codes for CASSYPPGLAGGQGELFF.

This sequence joins TRBV3-1 and TRBJ2-7; D remains unclear. This CDR3 spans 12 amino acids. Per germline, CDR1 LGHDT and CDR2 YNNKEL (reference sequence). V was shortened by 1 base and J by 6 bases, with 7 bases between the two germline ends. The CDR3 nucleotides are TGTGCCAGCAGCCAAGGTTGGACCGAGCAGTACTTC. Translation gives CASSQGWTEQYF.